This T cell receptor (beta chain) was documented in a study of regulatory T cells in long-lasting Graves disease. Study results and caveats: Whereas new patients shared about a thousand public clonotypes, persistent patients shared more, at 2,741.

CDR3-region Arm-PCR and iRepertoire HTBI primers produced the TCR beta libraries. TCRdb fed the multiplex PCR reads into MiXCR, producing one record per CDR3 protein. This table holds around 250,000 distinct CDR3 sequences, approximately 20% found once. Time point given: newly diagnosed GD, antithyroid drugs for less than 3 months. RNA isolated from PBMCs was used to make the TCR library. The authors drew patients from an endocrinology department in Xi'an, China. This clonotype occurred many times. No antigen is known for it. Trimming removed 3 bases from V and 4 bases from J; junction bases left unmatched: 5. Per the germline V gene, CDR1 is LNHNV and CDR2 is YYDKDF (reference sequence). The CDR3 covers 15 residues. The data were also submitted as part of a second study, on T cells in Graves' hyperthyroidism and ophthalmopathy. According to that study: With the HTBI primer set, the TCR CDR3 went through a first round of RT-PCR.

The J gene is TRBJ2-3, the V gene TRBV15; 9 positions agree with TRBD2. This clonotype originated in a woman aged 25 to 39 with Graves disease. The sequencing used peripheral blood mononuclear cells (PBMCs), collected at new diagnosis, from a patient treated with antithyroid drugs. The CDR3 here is CATSRRLAASDTQYF. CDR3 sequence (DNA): TGTGCCACCAGCAGGAGACTAGCGGCATCAGATACGCAGTATTTT.